This T cell receptor (beta chain) was profiled in a study of technical replicates of blood from a handful of donors. Profiling relied on immunoSEQ multiplex PCR, and the TCRdb table lists in-frame clones only, not all of them. Of about 81,000 clones in the sample, approximately 94% were seen once. Unmatched junction bases numbered 12, after V lost 5 bases and J lost 5 bases. This CDR3 contains 16 residues. CDR1 and CDR2 from the germline V gene are MDHEN and SYDVKM. This receptor was identified in a human donor in good health. The chain has TRBV28 and TRBJ1-2; TRBD1 aligns across 9 bases. Sequenced sample: T cells isolated from PBMCs. CDR3 sequence: CASSPGQGFVRYGYTF. CDR3 sequence (DNA): TGTGCCAGCAGTCCGGGACAGGGTTTTGTTAGGTATGGCTACACCTTC.